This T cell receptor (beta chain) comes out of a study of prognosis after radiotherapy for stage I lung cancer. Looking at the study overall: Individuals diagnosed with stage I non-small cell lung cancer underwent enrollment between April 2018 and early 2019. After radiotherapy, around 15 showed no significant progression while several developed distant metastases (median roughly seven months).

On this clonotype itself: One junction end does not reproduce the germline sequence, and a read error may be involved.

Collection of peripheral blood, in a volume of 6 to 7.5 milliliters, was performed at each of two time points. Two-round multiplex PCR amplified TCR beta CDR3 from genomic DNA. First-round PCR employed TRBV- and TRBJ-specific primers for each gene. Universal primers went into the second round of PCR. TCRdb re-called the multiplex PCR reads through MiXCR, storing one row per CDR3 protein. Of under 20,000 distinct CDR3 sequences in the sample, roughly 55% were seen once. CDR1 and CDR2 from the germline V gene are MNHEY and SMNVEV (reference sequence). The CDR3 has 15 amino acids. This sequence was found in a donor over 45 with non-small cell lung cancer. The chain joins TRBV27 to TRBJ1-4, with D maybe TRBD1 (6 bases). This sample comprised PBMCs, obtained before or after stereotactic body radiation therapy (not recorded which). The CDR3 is CASSHGGGEEQGAVF. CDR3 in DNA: TGTGCCAGCAGTCACGGGGGGGGCGAGGAACAGGGAGCTGTTTTT. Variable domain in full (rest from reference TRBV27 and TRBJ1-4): EAQVTQNPRYLITVTGKKLTVTCSQNMNHEYMSWYRQDPGLGLRQIYYSMNVEVTDKGDVPEGYKVSRKEKRNFPLILESPSPNQTSLYFCASSHGGGEEQGAVFGSGTQLSVL.